This paragraph reports one T cell receptor (beta chain). This specimen belongs to a study of blood T cell repertoires in COVID-19. Study background: Italy, Spain and the United States were the sources of the convalescent and acute COVID-19 samples. Sources were T cells, B-cell-depleted T cells, or PBMCs; the material itself was cDNA or gDNA.

Germline V lookup: CDR1 SGHTA, CDR2 FQGNSA. V lost 5 bases, J lost 5 bases, and 7 bases stayed unmatched. The CDR3 runs to 15 residues. Original processing notes: Amplification of reference gene primers provided the estimated nucleated cell counts. The method was immunoSEQ multiplex PCR; TCRdb's version includes in-frame clones alone and lacks a portion of them. Clonal size and the V and J genes are those of that table, whereas D and trimming came from the DNA. The table includes a few hundred thousand clones, roughly 84% detected once. In Seattle, patients joined the study during active infection and were tracked longitudinally.

Specimen: peripheral blood. The chain joins TRBV7-2 to TRBJ2-1; TRBD2 agrees at 9 bases. The source of this sequence is a human donor with COVID-19, enrolled during active disease. The donor label of this sample is uncertain. DNA for the CDR3: TGTGCCAGCAGCCCGAGCGGGAGGCAGGACAATGAGCAGTTCTTC. Amino acids: CASSPSGRQDNEQFF.